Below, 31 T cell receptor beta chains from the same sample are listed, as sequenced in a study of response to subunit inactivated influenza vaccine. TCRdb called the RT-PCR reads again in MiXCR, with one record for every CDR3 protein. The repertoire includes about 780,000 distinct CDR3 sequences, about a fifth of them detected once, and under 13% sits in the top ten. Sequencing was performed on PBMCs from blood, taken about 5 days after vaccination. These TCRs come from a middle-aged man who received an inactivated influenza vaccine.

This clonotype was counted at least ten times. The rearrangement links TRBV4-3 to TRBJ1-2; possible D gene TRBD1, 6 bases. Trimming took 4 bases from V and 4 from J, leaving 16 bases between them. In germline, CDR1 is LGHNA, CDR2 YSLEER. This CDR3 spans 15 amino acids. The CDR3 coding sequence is TGCGCCAGCAGCCCCACTACGGACAGATTCTATGGCTACACCTTC. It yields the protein CASSPTTDRFYGYTF.

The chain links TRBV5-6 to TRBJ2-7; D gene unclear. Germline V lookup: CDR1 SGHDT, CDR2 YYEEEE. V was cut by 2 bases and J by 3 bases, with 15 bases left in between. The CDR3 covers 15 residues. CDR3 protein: CASSLSRTALYEQYF. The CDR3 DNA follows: TGTGCCAGCAGCTTATCCAGGACGGCCCTCTACGAGCAGTACTTC.

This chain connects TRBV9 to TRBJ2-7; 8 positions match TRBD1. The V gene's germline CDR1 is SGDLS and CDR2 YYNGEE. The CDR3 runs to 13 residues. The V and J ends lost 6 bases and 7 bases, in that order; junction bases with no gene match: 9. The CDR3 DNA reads TGTGCCAGCACACAGGGGGAAGCGTCTGAGCAGTACTTC. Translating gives CASTQGEASEQYF.

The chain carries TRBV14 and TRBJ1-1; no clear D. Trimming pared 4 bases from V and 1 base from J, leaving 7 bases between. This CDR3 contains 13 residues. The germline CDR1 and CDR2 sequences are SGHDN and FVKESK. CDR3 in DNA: TGTGCCAGCAGCCCACAGACGAACACTGAAGCTTTCTTT. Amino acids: CASSPQTNTEAFF.

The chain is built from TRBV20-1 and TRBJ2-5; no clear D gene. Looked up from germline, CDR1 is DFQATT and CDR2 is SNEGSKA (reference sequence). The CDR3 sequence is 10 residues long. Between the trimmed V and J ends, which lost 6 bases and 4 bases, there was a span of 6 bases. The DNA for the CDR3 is TGCAGTGCGCCACTAGAGACCCAGTACTTC. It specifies CSAPLETQYF.

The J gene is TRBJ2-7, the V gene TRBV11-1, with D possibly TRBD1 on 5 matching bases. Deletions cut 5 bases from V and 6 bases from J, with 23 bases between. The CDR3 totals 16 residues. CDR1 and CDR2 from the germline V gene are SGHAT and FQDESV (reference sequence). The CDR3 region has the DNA TGTGCCAGCAGCCCTCGTGATCGGGCAGGGTCGGGCGAGCAGTACTTC. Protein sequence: CASSPRDRAGSGEQYF.

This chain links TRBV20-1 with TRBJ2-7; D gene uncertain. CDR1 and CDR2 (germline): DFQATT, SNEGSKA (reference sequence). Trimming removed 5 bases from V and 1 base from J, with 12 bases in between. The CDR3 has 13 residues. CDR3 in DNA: TGCAGTGCTCTTGTAGGTTATTCCTACGAGCAGTACTTC. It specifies CSALVGYSYEQYF.

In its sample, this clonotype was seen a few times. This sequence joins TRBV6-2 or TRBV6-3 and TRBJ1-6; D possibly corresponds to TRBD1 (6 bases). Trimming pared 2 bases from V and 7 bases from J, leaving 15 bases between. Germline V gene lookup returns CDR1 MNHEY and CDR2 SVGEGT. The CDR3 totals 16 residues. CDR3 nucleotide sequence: TGTGCCAGCAGTTACCGACAGGAATCACGAAATTCACCCCTCCACTTT. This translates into CASSYRQESRNSPLHF.

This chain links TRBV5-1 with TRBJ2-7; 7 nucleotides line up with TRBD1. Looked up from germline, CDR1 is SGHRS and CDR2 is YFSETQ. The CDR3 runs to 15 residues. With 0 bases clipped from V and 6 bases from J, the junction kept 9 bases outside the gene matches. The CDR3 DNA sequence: TGCGCCAGCAGCTTGGGCGACAGGGATGACTCCGAGCAGTACTTC. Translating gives CASSLGDRDDSEQYF.

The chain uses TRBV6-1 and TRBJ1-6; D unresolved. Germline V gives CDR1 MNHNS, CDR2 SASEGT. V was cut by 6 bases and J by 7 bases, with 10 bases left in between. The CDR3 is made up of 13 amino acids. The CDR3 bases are TGTGCCAGCAGCGAAATAATCAATTCACCCCTCCACTTT. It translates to CASSEIINSPLHF.

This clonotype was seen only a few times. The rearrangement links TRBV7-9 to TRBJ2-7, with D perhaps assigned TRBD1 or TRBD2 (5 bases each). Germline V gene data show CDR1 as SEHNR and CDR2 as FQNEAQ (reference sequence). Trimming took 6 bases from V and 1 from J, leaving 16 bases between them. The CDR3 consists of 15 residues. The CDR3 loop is CASSSVPRGSYEQYF. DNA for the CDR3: TGTGCCAGCAGTTCCGTACCGAGGGGTTCCTACGAGCAGTACTTC.

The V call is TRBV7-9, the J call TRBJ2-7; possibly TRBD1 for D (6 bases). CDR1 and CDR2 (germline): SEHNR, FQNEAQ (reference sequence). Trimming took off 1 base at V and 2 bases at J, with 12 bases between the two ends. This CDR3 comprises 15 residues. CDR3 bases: TGTGCCAGCAGCTTAGAACACAGGGCTACCTACGAGCAGTACTTC. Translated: CASSLEHRATYEQYF.

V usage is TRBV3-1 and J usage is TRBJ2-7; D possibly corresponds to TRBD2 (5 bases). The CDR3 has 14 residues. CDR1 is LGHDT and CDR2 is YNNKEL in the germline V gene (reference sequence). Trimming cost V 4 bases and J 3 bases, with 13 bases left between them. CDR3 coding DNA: TGTGCCAGCAGCCTAGATTCCCGGGGCTACGAGCAGTACTTC. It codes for CASSLDSRGYEQYF.

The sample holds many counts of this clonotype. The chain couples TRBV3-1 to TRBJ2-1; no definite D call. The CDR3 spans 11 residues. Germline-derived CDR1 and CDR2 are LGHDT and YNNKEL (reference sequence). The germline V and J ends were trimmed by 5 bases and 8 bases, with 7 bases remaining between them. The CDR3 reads CASSEGYEQFF. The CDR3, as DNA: TGTGCCAGCAGCGAAGGTTATGAGCAGTTCTTC.

This CDR3 reads CASSPRTEGNSPLHF. The DNA of the CDR3 is TGTGCCAGCTCACCCAGGACAGAGGGGAATTCACCCCTCCACTTT. The chain joins TRBV18 to TRBJ1-6, with a tentative D call TRBD1 (6 bases). CDR3 length: 15 amino acids. The germline V gene has CDR1 KGHSH and CDR2 LQKENI. The V and J ends lost 3 bases and 7 bases respectively, with 13 bases between them.

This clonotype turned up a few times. CDR3: CSVPPTLGSRSTDTQYF. DNA for the CDR3: TGCAGCGTTCCGCCAACTCTTGGGTCCCGGAGCACAGATACGCAGTATTTT. This chain uses TRBV29-1 with TRBJ2-3, with D unclear. CDR3 length: 17 residues. Trimming pared 5 bases from V and 0 bases from J, leaving 21 bases between. Germline loops: CDR1 SQVTM, CDR2 ANQGSEA.

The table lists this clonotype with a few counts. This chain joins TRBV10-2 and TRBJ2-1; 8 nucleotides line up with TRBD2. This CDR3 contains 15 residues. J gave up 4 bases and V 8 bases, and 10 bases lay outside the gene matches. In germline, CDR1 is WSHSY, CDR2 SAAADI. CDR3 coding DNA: TGCGCCAGCGCACCGGGACTAGTCGAATACAATGAGCAGTTCTTC. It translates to CASAPGLVEYNEQFF.

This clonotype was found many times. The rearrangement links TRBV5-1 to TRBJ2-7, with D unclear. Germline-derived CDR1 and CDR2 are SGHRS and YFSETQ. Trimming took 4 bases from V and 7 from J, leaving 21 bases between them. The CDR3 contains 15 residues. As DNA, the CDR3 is TGCGCCAGCAGCCCGGACGGTGATTTAACGGTGGAGCAGTACTTC. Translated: CASSPDGDLTVEQYF.

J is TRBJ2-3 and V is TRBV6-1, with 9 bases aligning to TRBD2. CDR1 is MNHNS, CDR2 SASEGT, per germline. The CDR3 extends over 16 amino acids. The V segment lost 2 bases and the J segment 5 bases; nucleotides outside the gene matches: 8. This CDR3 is CASSESKKRGVDTQYF. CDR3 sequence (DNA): TGTGCCAGCAGTGAATCTAAGAAGCGGGGGGTAGATACGCAGTATTTT.

CDR3 sequence reads: CAISESVYGEKLFF. Here the CDR3 DNA reads TGTGCCATCAGTGAGTCGGTGTATGGTGAAAAACTGTTTTTT. The chain carries TRBV10-3 and TRBJ1-4; D remains ambiguous. This CDR3 is 14 amino acids long. V was cut by 0 bases and J by 7 bases, with 9 bases left in between. Germline-derived CDR1 and CDR2 are ENHRY and SYGVKD.

The CDR3 DNA reads as TGTGCCAGCAGCCAAGGACTAGTCCCCGGGGAGCTGTTTTTT. As protein: CASSQGLVPGELFF. The chain employs TRBV7-9 and TRBJ2-2; 7 nucleotides match TRBD2. V lost 5 bases to trimming and J lost 6 bases; unmatched junction nucleotides: 6. Germline V lookup: CDR1 SEHNR, CDR2 FQNEAQ (reference sequence). CDR3 length: 14 residues.

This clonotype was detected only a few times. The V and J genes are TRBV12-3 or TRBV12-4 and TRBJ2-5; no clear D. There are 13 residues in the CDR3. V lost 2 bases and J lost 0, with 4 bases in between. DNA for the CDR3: TGTGCCAGCAGTTTACGTGACCAAGAGACCCAGTACTTC. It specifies CASSLRDQETQYF.

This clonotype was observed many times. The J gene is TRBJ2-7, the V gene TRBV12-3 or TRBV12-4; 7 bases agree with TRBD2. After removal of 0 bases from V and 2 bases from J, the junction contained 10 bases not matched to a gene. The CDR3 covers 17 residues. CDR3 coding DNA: TGTGCCAGCAGTTTAGCGCTTGCTAGCGGTGATACCTACGAGCAGTACTTC. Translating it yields CASSLALASGDTYEQYF.

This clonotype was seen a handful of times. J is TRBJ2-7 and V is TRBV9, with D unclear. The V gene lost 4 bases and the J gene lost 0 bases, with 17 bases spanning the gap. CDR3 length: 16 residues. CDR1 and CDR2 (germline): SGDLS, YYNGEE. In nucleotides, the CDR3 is TGTGCCAGCAGCAGAGAGGACGGCTCGCACTCCTACGAGCAGTACTTC. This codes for CASSREDGSHSYEQYF.

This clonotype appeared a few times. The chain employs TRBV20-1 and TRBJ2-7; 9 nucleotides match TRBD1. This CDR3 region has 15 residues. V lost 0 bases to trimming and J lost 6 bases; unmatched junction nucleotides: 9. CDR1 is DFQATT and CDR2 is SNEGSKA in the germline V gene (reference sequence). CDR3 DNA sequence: TGCAGTGCTAGAGAGATCGGGACAGGGTCGGCCGAGCAGTACTTC. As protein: CSAREIGTGSAEQYF.

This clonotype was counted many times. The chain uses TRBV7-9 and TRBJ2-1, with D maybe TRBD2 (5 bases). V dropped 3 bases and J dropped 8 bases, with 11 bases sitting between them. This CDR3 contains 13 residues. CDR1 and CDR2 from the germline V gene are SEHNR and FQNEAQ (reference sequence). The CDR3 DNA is TGTGCCAGCAGCTTTGGAGGATACGATGAGCAGTTCTTC. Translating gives CASSFGGYDEQFF. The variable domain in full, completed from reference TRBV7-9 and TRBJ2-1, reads DTGVSQNPRHKITKRGQNVTFRCDPISEHNRLYWYRQTLGQGPEFLTYFQNEAQLEKSRLLSDRFSAERPKGSFSTLEIQRTEQGDSAMYLCASSFGGYDEQFFGPGTRLTVL.

The chain's CDR3 is CASMVGLSYNEQFF. CDR3 nucleotide sequence: TGTGCCAGCATGGTGGGTTTGTCCTACAATGAGCAGTTCTTC. V gene TRBV6-2 or TRBV6-3 combines with J gene TRBJ2-1; D gene ambiguous. Germline lookup yields CDR1 MNHEY and CDR2 SVGEGT. This CDR3 is 14 amino acids long. The germline V and J ends were trimmed by 7 bases and 1 base, with 11 bases remaining between them.

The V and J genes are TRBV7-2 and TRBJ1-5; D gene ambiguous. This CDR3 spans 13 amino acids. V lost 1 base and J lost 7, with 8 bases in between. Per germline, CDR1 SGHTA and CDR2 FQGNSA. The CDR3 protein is CASSLGSEQPQHF. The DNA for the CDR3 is TGTGCCAGCAGCTTAGGGTCGGAACAGCCCCAGCATTTT.

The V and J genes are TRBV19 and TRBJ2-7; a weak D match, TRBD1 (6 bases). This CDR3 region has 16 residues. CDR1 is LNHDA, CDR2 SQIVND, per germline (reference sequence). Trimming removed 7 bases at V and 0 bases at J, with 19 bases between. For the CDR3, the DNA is TGTGCCAGTAAAAGTTCCGGGACACTAAGCTCCTACGAGCAGTACTTC. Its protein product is CASKSSGTLSSYEQYF.

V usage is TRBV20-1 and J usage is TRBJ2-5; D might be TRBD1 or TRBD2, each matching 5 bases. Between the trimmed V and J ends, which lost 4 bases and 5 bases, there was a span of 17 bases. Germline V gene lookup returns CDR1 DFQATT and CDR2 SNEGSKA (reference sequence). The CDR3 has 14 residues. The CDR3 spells CSAKAGTLGETQYF. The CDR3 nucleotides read TGCAGTGCTAAAGCCGGGACCCTAGGGGAGACCCAGTACTTC.

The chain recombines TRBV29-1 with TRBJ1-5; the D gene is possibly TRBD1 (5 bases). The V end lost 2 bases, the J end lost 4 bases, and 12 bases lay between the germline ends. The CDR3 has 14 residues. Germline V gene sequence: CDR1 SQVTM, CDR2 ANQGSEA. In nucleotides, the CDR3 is TGCAGCGTTGAATACAGGAAGGGGAATCAGCCCCAGCATTTT. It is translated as CSVEYRKGNQPQHF. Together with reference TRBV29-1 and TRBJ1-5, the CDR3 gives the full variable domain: SAVISQKPSRDICQRGTSLTIQCQVDSQVTMMFWYRQQPGQSLTLIATANQGSEATYESGFVIDKFPISRPNLTFSTLTVSNMSPEDSSIYLCSVEYRKGNQPQHFGDGTRLSIL.